These 2 T cell receptor beta chains came from one sample sequenced in a study of cytomegalovirus exposure and HLA in healthy donors. 60 Vbeta and 13 Jbeta primers were used in PCR. The protocol was immunoSEQ multiplex PCR, while the TCRdb copy is restricted to in-frame clones and leaves out a portion. The sample holds more than 150,000 clones, roughly 84% seen once. The sequencing sample was made of PBMCs. The receptors shown here come from a girl less than two years old in good health and CMV-seronegative.

This chain joins TRBV6-4 and TRBJ1-1; maybe TRBD1 (6 bases). Trimming stripped 11 bases from V and 3 bases from J, with 19 bases between. From germline, CDR1 is MRHNA and CDR2 SNTAGT. The CDR3 is made up of 14 amino acids. The CDR3 reads CADRPGTRYTEAFF. CDR3 DNA: TGTGCCGACCGACCCGGGACAAGATACACTGAAGCTTTCTTT.

The chain is built from TRBV12-5 and TRBJ1-1, with D unresolved. Per germline, CDR1 LGHNT and CDR2 FRNRAP. This CDR3 contains 17 residues. Trimming took 2 bases from V and 4 from J, leaving 20 bases between them. This CDR3 is CASGLLAPRGFPTEAFF. CDR3 DNA sequence: TGTGCTAGTGGTTTGCTCGCCCCGCGAGGATTTCCCACTGAAGCTTTCTTT.